The clone carrying this T cell receptor (beta chain) appeared many times. What it binds is unknown. One entry per CDR3 protein results from TCRdb running MiXCR on the RACE reads. The sample yields 75,000 to 100,000 distinct CDR3 sequences, 9.3% seen once. The CDR3 contains 14 residues. V lost 1 base to trimming and J lost 0 bases, with 5 bases between them. Germline assignment: CDR1 SGHRS and CDR2 YFSETQ. These data belong to a study of human T cells and chemical hapten exposure. Study-level information: Small pooled library volume differences mainly caused per-sample TCR yield variation.

Overall study results and limits: Counts of TCRs above 1 in 1000 frequency stayed unchanged with DPC sensitization.

Time point noted: patch test 2, 6 weeks after DPC sensitization. Sample treatment: therapeutic diphenylcyclopropenone sensitization with weekly scalp DPC. The TCR comes from a woman between 40 and 50 years old with alopecia areata. Some clones in this sample may be carry-over from other donors' samples. The material was whole blood, obtained in connection with sensitization to the hapten diphenylcyclopropenone (DPC). The J gene is TRBJ2-1, the V gene TRBV5-1, with D unclear. The CDR3 DNA reads as TGCGCCAGCAGCTTGCAGAGCTCCTACAATGAGCAGTTCTTC. Protein sequence: CASSLQSSYNEQFF.